The 31 T cell receptor beta chains presented below share a single source sample, sequenced in a study of blood T cell repertoires in COVID-19. This table comes from immunoSEQ multiplex PCR, and its TCRdb copy is limited to in-frame clones, with some not included. The table shows tens of thousands of clones, with around 88% occurring only once. Sequenced material: peripheral blood. The receptors here all came from a man aged 55-75 years with acute or convalescent COVID-19.

The rearrangement uses TRBV11-2 and TRBJ1-5; D unresolved. The V gene lost 0 bases and the J gene lost 5 bases, with 5 bases spanning the gap. This CDR3 contains 13 residues. The germline gives CDR1 SGHAT, CDR2 FQNNGV. The CDR3 spells CASSLERYQPQHF. The CDR3 DNA is TGTGCCAGCAGCTTAGAGAGATATCAGCCCCAGCATTTT.

The chain recombines TRBV4-2 with TRBJ2-2; D perhaps matches TRBD1 (6 bases). Deletions cut 2 bases from V and 6 bases from J, with 13 bases between. CDR1 is LGHNA, CDR2 YNFKEQ, per germline. This CDR3 region has 15 residues. This CDR3 is CASSQFRAGAGELFF. The CDR3 bases are TGTGCCAGCAGCCAATTTCGGGCAGGGGCCGGGGAGCTGTTTTTT.

The chain links TRBV24-1 to TRBJ2-3; 11 positions match TRBD2. Germline V CDR1 and CDR2: KGHDR, SFDVKD. This CDR3 has 17 residues. Trimming took 3 bases from V and 2 from J; bases not matched to a gene: 6. The CDR3 nucleotides read TGTGCCACCAGTGATCCGACACTAGCGGGGGTCACAGATACGCAGTATTTT. It is translated as CATSDPTLAGVTDTQYF.

CDR3 nucleotides: TGTGCCAGCAGTTATTACGACAGTGCTGGAAACACCATATATTTT. Protein product: CASSYYDSAGNTIYF. The chain is built from TRBV2 and TRBJ1-3; D might be TRBD1 (5 bases). The CDR3 runs to 15 residues. Trimming removed 5 bases at V and 2 bases at J, with 13 bases between. Germline V gene lookup returns CDR1 SNHLY and CDR2 FYNNEI.

The genes are TRBV10-3 and TRBJ2-7, with TRBD1 matching over 8 bases. The V gene end was trimmed by 4 bases and the J gene end by 3 bases; junction bases not matched to a gene: 8. Germline CDR1 and CDR2: ENHRY and SYGVKD. The CDR3 has 15 amino acids. CDR3 in DNA: TGTGCCATCAGTGGGGGACAGGACCGGAACTACGAGCAGTACTTC. Amino acid sequence: CAISGGQDRNYEQYF.

V gene TRBV5-1 combines with J gene TRBJ2-7; the match to TRBD1 covers 9 bases. This CDR3 region has 15 residues. Germline V CDR1 and CDR2: SGHRS, YFSETQ. V lost 3 bases, J lost 2 bases, and 6 bases stayed unmatched. CDR3 residues: CASSWDRATPYEQYF. CDR3 DNA: TGCGCCAGCAGCTGGGACAGGGCAACACCCTACGAGCAGTACTTC.

The chain has TRBV29-1 and TRBJ2-3; possibly TRBD1 for D (6 bases). V was shortened by 4 bases and J by 2 bases, with 19 bases between the two germline ends. This CDR3 is built from 16 residues. CDR1 and CDR2 from the germline V gene are SQVTM and ANQGSEA. CDR3 region: CSVAHPPTGYTDTQYF. CDR3 nucleotides: TGCAGCGTTGCGCATCCCCCGACAGGCTACACAGATACGCAGTATTTT.

The chain couples TRBV6-1 to TRBJ1-2, with 7 bases matching TRBD1. V gave up 0 bases and J gave up 6 bases; unmatched junction bases: 4. Germline CDR1 reads MNHNS; CDR2 reads SASEGT. CDR3 length: 14 amino acids. The CDR3 loop is CASSEAGGGNGYTF. The CDR3 DNA reads as TGTGCCAGCAGTGAAGCTGGAGGGGGCAATGGCTACACCTTC.

This clone was seen only once. The chain joins TRBV10-3 to TRBJ2-7; 10 positions match TRBD2. This CDR3 comprises 15 residues. In germline, CDR1 is ENHRY, CDR2 SYGVKD. After removal of 6 bases from V and 0 bases from J, the junction contained 5 bases not matched to a gene. The chain's CDR3 is CAISQTSGDSYEQYF. CDR3 sequence (DNA): TGTGCCATCAGCCAAACTAGCGGGGACTCCTACGAGCAGTACTTC.

V gene TRBV5-4 combines with J gene TRBJ1-6; D remains ambiguous. Germline V gives CDR1 SGHNT, CDR2 YYREEE (reference sequence). V lost 0 bases and J 8 bases, leaving 6 bases between the germline ends. The CDR3 spans 13 residues. CDR3 sequence (DNA): TGTGCCAGCAGCTTGGTCGGAGATTCACCCCTCCACTTT. Translating it yields CASSLVGDSPLHF.

This chain links TRBV10-3 with TRBJ2-5, with D possibly matching TRBD1 (5 bases). The V gene lost 3 bases and the J gene lost 1 base, with 6 bases spanning the gap. Germline CDR1 reads ENHRY; CDR2 reads SYGVKD. There are 13 residues in the CDR3. The CDR3 is CAISDRVQETQYF. In DNA, the CDR3 is TGTGCCATCAGTGACAGGGTCCAAGAGACCCAGTACTTC.

The rearrangement joins TRBV15 to TRBJ2-3; TRBD2 matches 14 bases. Trimming removed 6 bases from V and 2 bases from J; junction bases left unmatched: 10. CDR1 LNHNV and CDR2 YYDKDF come from the germline V gene (reference sequence). The CDR3 extends over 18 amino acids. The CDR3 nucleotides read TGTGCCACCAGAAGGACTAGCGGGGGGTATACTATCACAGATACGCAGTATTTT. This gives the protein CATRRTSGGYTITDTQYF.

This chain uses TRBV18 with TRBJ1-2; possibly TRBD1 for D (5 bases). Germline lookup yields CDR1 KGHSH and CDR2 LQKENI. With 6 bases removed from V and 2 bases from J, the gap between germline ends came to 10 bases. The CDR3 covers 13 residues. Written as DNA, the CDR3 is TGTGCCAGCTCCCCAGACAGAAACTATGGCTACACCTTC. Its translation: CASSPDRNYGYTF.

The chain recombines TRBV11-3 with TRBJ2-3, with TRBD1 as a possible D gene (6 bases). Germline V gene data show CDR1 as SGHNT and CDR2 as YENEEA. The V end was cut by 6 bases, the J end by 5 bases, with 18 bases between. This CDR3 has 15 residues. The CDR3 DNA sequence: TGTGCCAGCAGACCCTACGCAGGGGCTGTAGATACGCAGTATTTT. Its protein product is CASRPYAGAVDTQYF.

The V and J genes are TRBV11-2 and TRBJ2-5; D possibly corresponds to TRBD1 (6 bases). The germline gives CDR1 SGHAT, CDR2 FQNNGV. This CDR3 is built from 13 residues. The germline V and J ends were trimmed by 5 bases and 2 bases, with 9 bases remaining between them. CDR3 amino acids: CASSPGQQETQYF. CDR3 nucleotide sequence: TGTGCCAGCAGCCCCGGACAGCAAGAGACCCAGTACTTC.

This chain links TRBV11-3 with TRBJ1-1; D may be TRBD1 (5 bases). The CDR3 loop spans 12 amino acids. V lost 5 bases and J 10 bases, leaving 14 bases between the germline ends. Germline CDR1 and CDR2: SGHNT and YENEEA. DNA for the CDR3: TGTGCCAGCAGCCCTCCGGGGGGTGGAGCTTTCTTT. Protein product: CASSPPGGGAFF.

The chain joins TRBV9 to TRBJ2-5; maybe TRBD1 (6 bases). Germline V gene sequence: CDR1 SGDLS, CDR2 YYNGEE. The CDR3 spans 18 residues. V was pared by 3 bases and J by 3 bases, with 24 bases between. CDR3 nucleotides: TGTGCCAGCAGCGGACCACGTCAACAGGGAGAGGACGAAGAGACCCAGTACTTC. This gives the protein CASSGPRQQGEDEETQYF.

The V and J genes are TRBV28 and TRBJ2-2, with 8 bases lining up with TRBD1. Trimming cost V 8 bases and J 7 bases; bases outside gene matches: 12. The germline V gene encodes CDR1 MDHEN and CDR2 SYDVKM. This CDR3 is built from 15 residues. The CDR3 DNA reads TGTGCCAGCTGGGATAGACAGGGGAAGGTCGGGGAGCTGTTTTTT. Translating it yields CASWDRQGKVGELFF.

A few counts support this clone. V usage is TRBV7-2 and J usage is TRBJ1-5; D might be TRBD1 (5 bases). Germline V gene lookup returns CDR1 SGHTA and CDR2 FQGNSA. The CDR3 contains 15 residues. The V and J ends lost 5 bases and 2 bases respectively, with 13 bases between them. CDR3 amino acids: CASSVGVAGNQPQHF. The DNA for the CDR3 is TGTGCCAGCAGCGTAGGGGTTGCGGGCAATCAGCCCCAGCATTTT. Filled out from reference TRBV7-2 and TRBJ1-5, the complete variable domain reads GAGVSQSPSNKVTEKGKDVELRCDPISGHTALYWYRQSLGQGLEFLIYFQGNSAPDKSGLPSDRFSAERTGGSVSTLTIQRTQQEDSAVYLCASSVGVAGNQPQHFGDGTRLSIL.

The V and J genes are TRBV5-1 and TRBJ2-2, with TRBD1 as a possible D gene (5 bases). Trimming took off 0 bases at V and 4 bases at J, with 13 bases between the two ends. Germline V CDR1 and CDR2: SGHRS, YFSETQ. This CDR3 is built from 16 residues. CDR3 region: CASSLEGAGPTGELFF. CDR3 DNA sequence: TGCGCCAGCAGCTTGGAAGGGGCAGGACCCACCGGGGAGCTGTTTTTT.

The genes are TRBV11-2 and TRBJ1-1; D remains ambiguous. Between the trimmed V and J ends, which lost 1 base and 1 base, there was a span of 7 bases. The CDR3 runs 14 residues. From germline, CDR1 is SGHAT and CDR2 FQNNGV. CDR3 sequence reads: CASSLGYGNTEAFF. The CDR3 DNA follows: TGTGCCAGCAGCTTAGGTTACGGGAACACTGAAGCTTTCTTT.

J is TRBJ2-2 and V is TRBV9; a weak D match, TRBD1 (6 bases). CDR3 length: 17 amino acids. Germline V gives CDR1 SGDLS, CDR2 YYNGEE. V was shortened by 4 bases and J by 5 bases, with 21 bases between the two germline ends. This chain's CDR3 is CASSQGFGPLRTGELFF. The CDR3, as DNA: TGTGCCAGCAGCCAGGGGTTTGGGCCTTTAAGGACCGGGGAGCTGTTTTTT.

The chain is built from TRBV27 and TRBJ2-2, with D unresolved. The CDR3 length is 15 residues. Trimming shortened V by 2 bases and J by 2 bases, and 9 bases separated the two germline ends. The V gene's germline CDR1 is MNHEY and CDR2 SMNVEV (reference sequence). CDR3 loop: CASSLAVTNTGELFF. CDR3 DNA sequence: TGTGCCAGCAGTTTAGCGGTGACTAACACCGGGGAGCTGTTTTTT.

As concerns this clone: A read error may produce the germline difference seen at one junction end. The chain has TRBV7-8 and TRBJ2-1; 11 nucleotides agree with TRBD2. The CDR3 covers 19 residues. Germline V gene data show CDR1 as SGHVS and CDR2 as FQNEAQ. The CDR3 DNA follows: TGTGCCGGCAGCCCCCACGTGGGACTAGCGGCGAGCTCCTACAATGAGCAGTTCTTC. Translating gives CAGSPHVGLAASSYNEQFF.

This chain uses TRBV11-1 with TRBJ2-3; no definite D call. The V and J ends lost 5 bases and 5 bases respectively, with 8 bases between them. In germline, CDR1 is SGHAT, CDR2 FQDESV (reference sequence). This CDR3 region has 12 residues. The DNA for the CDR3 is TGTGCCAGCAGCCGTCGAGAAGATACGCAGTATTTT. It codes for CASSRREDTQYF.

This clone was detected once. The J gene is TRBJ2-3, the V gene TRBV10-3; 8 bases match TRBD1. The CDR3 loop spans 16 amino acids. Germline loops: CDR1 ENHRY, CDR2 SYGVKD. V shed 3 bases and J 0 bases; nucleotides not matched to a gene: 5. CDR3 loop: CAISDRDRWSTDTQYF. CDR3 DNA: TGTGCCATCAGTGACCGGGACAGGTGGAGCACAGATACGCAGTATTTT.

This chain links TRBV10-2 with TRBJ1-4; D unresolved. Germline CDR1 and CDR2: WSHSY and SAAADI. The CDR3 has 14 amino acids. V was clipped by 3 bases and J by 7 bases, with 12 bases between them. In nucleotides, the CDR3 is TGCGCCAGCAGTGAAGCGGGAGGCCCTGAAAAACTGTTTTTT. This translates into CASSEAGGPEKLFF.

The count of this clone is one. The chain has TRBV7-9 and TRBJ2-5; a possible D gene is TRBD2 (6 bases). Germline-derived CDR1 and CDR2 are SEHNR and FQNEAQ (reference sequence). V was clipped by 3 bases and J by 7 bases, with 21 bases between them. This CDR3 is built from 16 residues. Written as DNA, the CDR3 is TGTGCCAGCAGCTTGAGCGGGCATATTAAAAAGGGGACCCAGTACTTC. Translating gives CASSLSGHIKKGTQYF.

J is TRBJ1-1 and V is TRBV5-6; D is perhaps TRBD1 (6 bases). Looked up from germline, CDR1 is SGHDT and CDR2 is YYEEEE. The V gene lost 4 bases and the J gene lost 0 bases, with 16 bases spanning the gap. CDR3 length: 16 residues. This CDR3 is CASSLGRTAMNTEAFF. CDR3 DNA: TGTGCCAGCAGCCTGGGGCGGACAGCGATGAACACTGAAGCTTTCTTT. Using reference TRBV5-6 and TRBJ1-1 for the parts outside the CDR3, the full variable domain is DAGVTQSPTHLIKTRGQQVTLRCSPKSGHDTVSWYQQALGQGPQFIFQYYEEEERQRGNFPDRFSGHQFPNYSSELNVNALLLGDSALYLCASSLGRTAMNTEAFFGQGTRLTVV.

V is TRBV24-1 and J is TRBJ2-5; 12 bases map to TRBD2. With V trimmed by 1 base and J by 7 bases, 9 bases remained unmatched. CDR3 size: 17 residues. The germline gives CDR1 KGHDR, CDR2 SFDVKD. CDR3 region: CATSDFPRTSGKGTQYF. CDR3 nucleotide sequence: TGTGCCACCAGTGATTTCCCCAGGACTAGCGGGAAGGGGACCCAGTACTTC.

This clone was recorded once. The chain recombines TRBV6-1 with TRBJ1-2, with D possibly TRBD1 on 6 matching bases. Germline V gene data show CDR1 as MNHNS and CDR2 as SASEGT. The germline V and J ends were trimmed by 2 bases and 6 bases, with 10 bases remaining between them. The length of the CDR3 is 13 residues. The CDR3 sequence: CASSEYRTDGYTF. CDR3 DNA sequence: TGTGCCAGCAGTGAATACAGGACAGATGGCTACACCTTC.